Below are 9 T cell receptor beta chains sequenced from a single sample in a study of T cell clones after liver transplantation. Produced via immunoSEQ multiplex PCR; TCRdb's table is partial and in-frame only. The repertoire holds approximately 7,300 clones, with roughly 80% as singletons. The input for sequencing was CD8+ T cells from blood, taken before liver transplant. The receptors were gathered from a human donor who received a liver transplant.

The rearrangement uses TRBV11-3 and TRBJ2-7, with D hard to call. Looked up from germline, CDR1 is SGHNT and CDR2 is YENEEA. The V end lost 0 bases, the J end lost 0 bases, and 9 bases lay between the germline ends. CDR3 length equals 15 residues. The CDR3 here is CASSLDRDNSYEQYF. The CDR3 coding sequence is TGTGCCAGCAGCTTAGATCGAGACAACTCCTACGAGCAGTACTTC.

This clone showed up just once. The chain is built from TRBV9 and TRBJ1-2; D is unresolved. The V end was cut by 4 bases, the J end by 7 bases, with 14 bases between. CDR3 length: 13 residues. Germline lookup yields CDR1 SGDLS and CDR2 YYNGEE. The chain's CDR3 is CASSPRPLRGYTF. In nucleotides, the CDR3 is TGTGCCAGCAGCCCCAGGCCCTTACGTGGCTACACCTTC.

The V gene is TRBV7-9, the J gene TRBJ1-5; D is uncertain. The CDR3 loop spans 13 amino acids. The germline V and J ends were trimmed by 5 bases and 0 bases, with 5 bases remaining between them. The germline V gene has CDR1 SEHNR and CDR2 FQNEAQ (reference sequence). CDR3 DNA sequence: TGTGCCAGCAGCATTAATAGCAATCAGCCCCAGCATTTT. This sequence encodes CASSINSNQPQHF.

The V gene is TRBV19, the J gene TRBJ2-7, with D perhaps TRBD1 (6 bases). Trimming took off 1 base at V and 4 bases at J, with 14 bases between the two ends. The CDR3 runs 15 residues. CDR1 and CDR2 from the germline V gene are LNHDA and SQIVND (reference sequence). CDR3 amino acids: CASSIGRTARYEQYF. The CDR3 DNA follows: TGTGCCAGTAGTATAGGCCGGACAGCGCGTTACGAGCAGTACTTC. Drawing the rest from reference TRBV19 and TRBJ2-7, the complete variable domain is DGGITQSPKYLFRKEGQNVTLSCEQNLNHDAMYWYRQDPGQGLRLIYYSQIVNDFQKGDIAEGYSVSREKKESFPLTVTSAQKNPTAFYLCASSIGRTARYEQYFGPGTRLTVT.

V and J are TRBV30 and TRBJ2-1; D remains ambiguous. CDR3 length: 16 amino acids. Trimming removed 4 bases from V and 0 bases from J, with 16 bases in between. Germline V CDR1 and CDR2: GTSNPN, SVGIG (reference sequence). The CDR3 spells CAWIKTAAHSYNEQFF. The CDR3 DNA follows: TGTGCCTGGATTAAGACGGCGGCACACTCCTACAATGAGCAGTTCTTC.

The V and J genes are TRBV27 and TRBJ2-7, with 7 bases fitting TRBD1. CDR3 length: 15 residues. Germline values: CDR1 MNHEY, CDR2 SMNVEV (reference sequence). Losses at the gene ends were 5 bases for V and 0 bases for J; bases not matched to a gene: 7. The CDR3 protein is CASSTRDSSSYEQYF. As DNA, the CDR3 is TGTGCCAGCAGTACTCGGGACAGTTCCTCCTACGAGCAGTACTTC.

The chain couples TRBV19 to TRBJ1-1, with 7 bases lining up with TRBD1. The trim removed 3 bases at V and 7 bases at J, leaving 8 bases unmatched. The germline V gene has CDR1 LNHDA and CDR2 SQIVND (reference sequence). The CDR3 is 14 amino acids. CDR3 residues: CASSMRGRRSEAFF. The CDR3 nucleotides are TGTGCCAGTAGTATGAGGGGGCGACGGAGTGAAGCTTTCTTT.

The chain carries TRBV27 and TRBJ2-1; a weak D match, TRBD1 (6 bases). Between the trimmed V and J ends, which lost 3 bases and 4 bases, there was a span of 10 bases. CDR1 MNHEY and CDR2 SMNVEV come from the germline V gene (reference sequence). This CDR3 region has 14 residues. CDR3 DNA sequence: TGTGCCAGCAGTTTGGGACATCTATACAATGAGCAGTTCTTC. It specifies CASSLGHLYNEQFF.

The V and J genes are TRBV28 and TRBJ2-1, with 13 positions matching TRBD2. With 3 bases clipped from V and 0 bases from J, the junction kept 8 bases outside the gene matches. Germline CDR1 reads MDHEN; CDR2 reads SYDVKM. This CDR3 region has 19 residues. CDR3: CASSFPTSGGPSSYNEQFF. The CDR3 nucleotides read TGTGCCAGCAGTTTCCCGACTAGCGGGGGGCCGAGCTCCTACAATGAGCAGTTCTTC.